This entry concerns a single T cell receptor beta chain. The data belong to a study of blood T cell repertoires in COVID-19. For the study at large: Acute and convalescent COVID-19 samples came from the United States, Italy and Spain.

The participants were between roughly 18 and 100 years old and came from fewer than 25 US areas. Cohort placement rested on clinical history that participants reported themselves. Per the authors' pipeline: Researchers report that nucleated cell counts were estimated from reference gene primer amplification. The repertoire was sequenced with immunoSEQ multiplex PCR; TCRdb's copy has only in-frame clones and lacks some. The V and J calls and the clone size are those of that table, but D and trimming were determined from the DNA. The sample contains around 150,000 clones, around 80% of which appear only once. In germline, CDR1 is SGHDN, CDR2 FVKESK. The length of the CDR3 is 17 residues. J lost 10 bases, V lost 0 bases, and 11 bases had no gene match.

Sequenced sample: PBMCs or T cells enriched from blood (not recorded which). The chain couples TRBV14 to TRBJ2-1; TRBD2 matches at 11 bases. This receptor was identified in a man in his sixties or seventies who had been exposed to COVID-19. CDR3 region: CASSQDQLLAGVDEQFF. CDR3 in DNA: TGTGCCAGCAGCCAAGATCAGTTACTAGCGGGAGTAGACGAGCAGTTCTTC.